The 14 T cell receptor beta chains below were found in one sample sequenced in a study of blood T cell repertoires in COVID-19. The repertoire was sequenced with immunoSEQ multiplex PCR; TCRdb's copy has only in-frame clones and lacks some. The sample consists of 150,000 to 200,000 clones, under 85% of them appearing once. The sample was peripheral blood. The receptors come from a woman aged 40 to 50 with acute or convalescent COVID-19.

V gene TRBV24-1 combines with J gene TRBJ1-2, with TRBD1 matching over 10 bases. The trim removed 4 bases at V and 4 bases at J, leaving 11 bases unmatched. CDR3 length: 17 amino acids. CDR1 KGHDR and CDR2 SFDVKD come from the germline V gene. The CDR3 spells CATSDPRRGQGIYGYTF. The CDR3 DNA follows: TGTGCCACCAGTGACCCTCGGCGGGGACAGGGGATCTATGGCTACACCTTC.

In its sample, this clone was seen once. In DNA, the CDR3 is TGTGCCAGCGGGACGCTAGCGGAAGAGACCCAGTACTTC. Amino acids: CASGTLAEETQYF. V and J are TRBV3-1 (or the pseudogene TRBV3-2) and TRBJ2-5; 7 bases map to TRBD2. Trimming cost V 8 bases and J 3 bases; bases outside gene matches: 6. This CDR3 region has 13 residues. Looked up from germline, CDR1 is LGHDT and CDR2 is YNNKEL (reference sequence).

The chain joins TRBV11-2 to TRBJ2-7, with D perhaps TRBD2 (5 bases). In germline, CDR1 is SGHAT, CDR2 FQNNGV. With 0 bases removed from V and 3 bases from J, the gap between germline ends came to 12 bases. CDR3 length: 15 residues. The chain's CDR3 is CASSLEVPAGYEQYF. The CDR3 coding sequence is TGTGCCAGCAGCTTAGAGGTCCCCGCGGGCTACGAGCAGTACTTC.

The chain has TRBV28 and TRBJ1-2, with D tentatively TRBD1 (5 bases). This CDR3 is built from 13 residues. The germline V gene encodes CDR1 MDHEN and CDR2 SYDVKM. V was cut by 4 bases and J by 6 bases, with 12 bases left in between. The CDR3 bases are TGTGCCAGCAGTTCCATCCAGGGTGATGGCTACACCTTC. This sequence encodes CASSSIQGDGYTF.

The CDR3 DNA reads TGCGCCAGCAGCAGTACGGACAGCTATAATGAAAAACTGTTTTTT. This gives the protein CASSSTDSYNEKLFF. V and J are TRBV5-1 and TRBJ1-4; maybe TRBD1 (6 bases). Germline values: CDR1 SGHRS, CDR2 YFSETQ. V dropped 4 bases and J dropped 4 bases, with 14 bases sitting between them. CDR3 length: 15 residues.

The genes are TRBV3-1 (or the pseudogene TRBV3-2) and TRBJ2-2; D is perhaps TRBD2 (5 bases). This CDR3 spans 18 amino acids. Deletions cut 0 bases from V and 4 bases from J, with 18 bases between. The germline V gene has CDR1 LGHDT and CDR2 YNNKEL (reference sequence). CDR3 coding DNA: TGTGCCAGCAGCCAAGATATGTCGGCGGACTGGAGCACCGGGGAGCTGTTTTTT. Amino acids: CASSQDMSADWSTGELFF.

The chain couples TRBV29-1 to TRBJ1-1; D is unclear. The CDR3 contains 15 residues. In germline, CDR1 is SQVTM, CDR2 ANQGSEA. The V end was cut by 5 bases, the J end by 1 base, with 17 bases between. As DNA, the CDR3 is TGCAGCGTTTTGAGGGCTACGGGCCCGAACACTGAAGCTTTCTTT. This encodes CSVLRATGPNTEAFF.

The V and J genes are TRBV7-2 and TRBJ1-3; 11 bases align to TRBD1. Germline V lookup: CDR1 SGHTA, CDR2 FQGNSA. V lost 6 bases, J lost 4 bases, and 8 bases stayed unmatched. The CDR3 extends over 16 amino acids. DNA of the CDR3: TGTGCCAGCAGACCCCCGGGACAGGGGGTCGGAAACACCATATATTTT. This codes for CASRPPGQGVGNTIYF.

The chain has TRBV5-4 and TRBJ2-2, with 8 nucleotides matching TRBD1. The CDR3 loop spans 16 amino acids. In germline, CDR1 is SGHNT, CDR2 YYREEE (reference sequence). V was pared by 7 bases and J by 3 bases, with 11 bases of the junction left unmatched. The CDR3, as DNA: TGTGCCAGCCGTCCAGGGGGCCGATTGGACACCGGGGAGCTGTTTTTT. Translated, it gives CASRPGGRLDTGELFF.

J is TRBJ1-2 and V is TRBV6-5; 11 positions agree with TRBD1. CDR1 and CDR2 (germline): MNHEY, SVGAGI. Unmatched junction bases numbered 4, after V lost 7 bases and J lost 6 bases. The CDR3 is 13 amino acids. The CDR3 DNA is TGTGCCAGCAACCTGGACAGGGGGCATGGCTACACCTTC. It specifies CASNLDRGHGYTF.

This rearrangement joins TRBV7-2 to TRBJ2-7; D unclear. Trimming took 5 bases from V and 2 from J, leaving 16 bases between them. Germline-derived CDR1 and CDR2 are SGHTA and FQGNSA. The CDR3 totals 15 residues. Here the CDR3 reads CASSPIRHRTYEQYF. CDR3 bases: TGTGCCAGCAGCCCAATACGACACCGGACCTACGAGCAGTACTTC. Full variable domain (missing parts from reference TRBV7-2 and TRBJ2-7): GAGVSQSPSNKVTEKGKDVELRCDPISGHTALYWYRQSLGQGLEFLIYFQGNSAPDKSGLPSDRFSAERTGGSVSTLTIQRTQQEDSAVYLCASSPIRHRTYEQYFGPGTRLTVT.

This clone has just one count. The rearrangement uses TRBV27 and TRBJ2-7; 8 bases line up with TRBD1. The CDR3 consists of 16 residues. Germline V gene data show CDR1 as MNHEY and CDR2 as SMNVEV (reference sequence). V shed 4 bases, J shed 5 bases, and the junction held 13 bases outside the gene matches. The CDR3: CASSSTDRAPYHEQYF. The CDR3 nucleotides read TGTGCCAGCAGTTCAACGGACAGGGCGCCGTACCACGAGCAGTACTTC.

The V and J genes are TRBV3-1 (or the pseudogene TRBV3-2) and TRBJ2-5; 10 bases align to TRBD2. CDR1 LGHDT and CDR2 YNNKEL come from the germline V gene (reference sequence). Trimming removed 8 bases from V and 7 bases from J; junction bases left unmatched: 7. The CDR3 has 13 amino acids. The CDR3 region is CASSQRGGGTQYF. CDR3 DNA sequence: TGTGCCAGCTCGCAGCGGGGGGGTGGGACCCAGTACTTC.

The V gene is TRBV6-6, the J gene TRBJ1-1, with a possible D match to TRBD1 (6 bases). Germline values: CDR1 MNHNY, CDR2 SVGAGI (reference sequence). The CDR3 is 17 residues long. The V and J ends lost 5 bases and 0 bases respectively, with 19 bases between them. As DNA, the CDR3 is TGTGCCAGCAGTCATCGGCCGGAAGACAGGATGAACACTGAAGCTTTCTTT. This gives the protein CASSHRPEDRMNTEAFF.